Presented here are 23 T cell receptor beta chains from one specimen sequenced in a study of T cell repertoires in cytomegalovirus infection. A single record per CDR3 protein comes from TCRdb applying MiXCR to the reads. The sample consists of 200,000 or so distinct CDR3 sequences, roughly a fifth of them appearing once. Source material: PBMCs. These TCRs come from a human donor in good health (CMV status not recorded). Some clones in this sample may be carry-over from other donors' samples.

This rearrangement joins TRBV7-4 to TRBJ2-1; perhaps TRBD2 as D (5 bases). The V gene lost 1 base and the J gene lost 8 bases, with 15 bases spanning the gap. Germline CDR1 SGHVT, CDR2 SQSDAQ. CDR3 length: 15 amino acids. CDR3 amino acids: CASSLVVLGVDEQFF. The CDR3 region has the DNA TGTGCCAGCAGCTTAGTGGTACTAGGTGTCGATGAGCAGTTCTTC.

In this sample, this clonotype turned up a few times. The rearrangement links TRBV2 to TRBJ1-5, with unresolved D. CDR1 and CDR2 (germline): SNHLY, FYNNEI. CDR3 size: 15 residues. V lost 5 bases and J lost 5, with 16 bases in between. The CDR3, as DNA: TGTGCCAGCAGTCCCACACCGGGAGGGTATCAGCCCCAGCATTTT. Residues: CASSPTPGGYQPQHF.

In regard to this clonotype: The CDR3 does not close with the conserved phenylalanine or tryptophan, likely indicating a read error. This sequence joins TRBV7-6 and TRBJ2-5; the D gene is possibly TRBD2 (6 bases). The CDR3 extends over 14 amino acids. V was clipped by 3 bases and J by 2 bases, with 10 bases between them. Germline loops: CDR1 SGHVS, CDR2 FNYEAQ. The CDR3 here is CASSFGTEQETQYV. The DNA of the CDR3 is TGTGCCAGCAGCTTCGGGACTGAACAAGAGACCCAGTACGTC.

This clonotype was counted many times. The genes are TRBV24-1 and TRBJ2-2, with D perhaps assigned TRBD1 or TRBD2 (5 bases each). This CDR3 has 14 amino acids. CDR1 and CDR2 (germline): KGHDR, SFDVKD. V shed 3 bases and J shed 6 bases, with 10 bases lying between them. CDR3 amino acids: CATSDRGSSGELFF. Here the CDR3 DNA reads TGTGCCACCAGTGATCGGGGCAGTTCCGGGGAGCTGTTTTTT.

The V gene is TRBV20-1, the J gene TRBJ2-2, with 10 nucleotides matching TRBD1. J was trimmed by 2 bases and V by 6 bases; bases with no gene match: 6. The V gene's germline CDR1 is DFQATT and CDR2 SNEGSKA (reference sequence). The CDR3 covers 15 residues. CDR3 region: CSASGTGVNTGELFF. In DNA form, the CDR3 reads TGCAGTGCCTCCGGGACAGGGGTAAACACCGGGGAGCTGTTTTTT.

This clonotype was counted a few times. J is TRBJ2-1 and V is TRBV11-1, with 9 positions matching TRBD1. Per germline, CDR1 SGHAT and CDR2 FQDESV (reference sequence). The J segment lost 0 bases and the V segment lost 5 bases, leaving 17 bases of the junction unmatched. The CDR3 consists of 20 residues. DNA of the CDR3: TGTGCCAGCAGCCCAGGACCGGGACAGGGAACTCAGAGCTCCTACAATGAGCAGTTCTTC. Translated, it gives CASSPGPGQGTQSSYNEQFF. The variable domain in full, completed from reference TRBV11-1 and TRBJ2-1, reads EAEVAQSPRYKITEKSQAVAFWCDPISGHATLYWYRQILGQGPELLVQFQDESVVDDSQLPKDRFSAERLKGVDSTLKIQPAELGDSAMYLCASSPGPGQGTQSSYNEQFFGPGTRLTVL.

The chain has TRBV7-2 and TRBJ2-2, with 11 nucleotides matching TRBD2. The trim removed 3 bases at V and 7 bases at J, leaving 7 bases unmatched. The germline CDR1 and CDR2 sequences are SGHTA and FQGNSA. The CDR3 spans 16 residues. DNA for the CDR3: TGTGCCAGCAGCTTTACCGGGACTAGCGGCGGCGGGGAGCTGTTTTTT. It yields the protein CASSFTGTSGGGELFF.

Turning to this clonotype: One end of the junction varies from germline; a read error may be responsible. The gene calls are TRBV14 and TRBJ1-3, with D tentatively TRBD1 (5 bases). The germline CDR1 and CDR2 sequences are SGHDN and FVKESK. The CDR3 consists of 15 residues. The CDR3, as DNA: TGTGCCAGCAGCCAGAACCAGGGTTTTGGAGACACCATATATTTT. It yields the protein CASSQNQGFGDTIYF.

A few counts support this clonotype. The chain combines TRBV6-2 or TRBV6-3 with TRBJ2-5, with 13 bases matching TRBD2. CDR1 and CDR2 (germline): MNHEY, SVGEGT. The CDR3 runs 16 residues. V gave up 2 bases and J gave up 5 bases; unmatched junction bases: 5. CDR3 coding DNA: TGTGCCAGCAGTTACGATGGACTAGCGGGAGTGGAGACCCAGTACTTC. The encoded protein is CASSYDGLAGVETQYF.

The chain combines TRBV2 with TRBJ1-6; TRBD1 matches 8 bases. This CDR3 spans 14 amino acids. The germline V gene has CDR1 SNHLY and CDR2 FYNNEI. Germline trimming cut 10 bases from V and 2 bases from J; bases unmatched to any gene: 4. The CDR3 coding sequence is TGTGCCACCTGGGACAGGCCCTATAATTCACCCCTCCACTTT. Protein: CATWDRPYNSPLHF.

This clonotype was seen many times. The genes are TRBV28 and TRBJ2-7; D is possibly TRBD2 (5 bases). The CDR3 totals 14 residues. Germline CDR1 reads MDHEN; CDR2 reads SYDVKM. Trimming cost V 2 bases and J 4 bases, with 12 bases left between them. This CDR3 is CASSLPGVLYEQYF. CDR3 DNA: TGTGCCAGCAGTTTACCCGGGGTCCTATACGAGCAGTACTTC.

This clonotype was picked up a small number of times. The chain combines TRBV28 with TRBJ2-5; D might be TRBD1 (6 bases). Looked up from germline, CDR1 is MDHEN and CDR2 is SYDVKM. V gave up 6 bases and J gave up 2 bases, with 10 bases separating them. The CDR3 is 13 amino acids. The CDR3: CASRTGNQETQYF. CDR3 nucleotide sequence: TGTGCCAGCAGAACAGGGAATCAAGAGACCCAGTACTTC.

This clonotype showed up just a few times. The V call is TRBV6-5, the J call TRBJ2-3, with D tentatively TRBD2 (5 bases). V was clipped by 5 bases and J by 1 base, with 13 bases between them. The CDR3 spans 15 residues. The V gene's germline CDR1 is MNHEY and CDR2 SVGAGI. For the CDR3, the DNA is TGTGCCAGCAGTGCGACTATATCTCGCACAGATACGCAGTATTTT. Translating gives CASSATISRTDTQYF.

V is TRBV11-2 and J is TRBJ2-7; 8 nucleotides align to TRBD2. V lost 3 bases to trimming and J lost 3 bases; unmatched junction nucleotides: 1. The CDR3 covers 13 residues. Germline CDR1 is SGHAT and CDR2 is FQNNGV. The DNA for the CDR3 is TGTGCCAGCAGCTTTGGGACTAGCTACGAGCAGTACTTC. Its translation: CASSFGTSYEQYF.

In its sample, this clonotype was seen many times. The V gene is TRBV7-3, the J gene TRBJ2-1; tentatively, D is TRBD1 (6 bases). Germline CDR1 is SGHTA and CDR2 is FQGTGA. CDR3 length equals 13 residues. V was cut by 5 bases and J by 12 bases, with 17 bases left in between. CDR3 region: CASSPGLGRGQFF. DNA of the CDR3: TGTGCCAGCAGCCCTGGGCTGGGCAGGGGGCAGTTCTTC.

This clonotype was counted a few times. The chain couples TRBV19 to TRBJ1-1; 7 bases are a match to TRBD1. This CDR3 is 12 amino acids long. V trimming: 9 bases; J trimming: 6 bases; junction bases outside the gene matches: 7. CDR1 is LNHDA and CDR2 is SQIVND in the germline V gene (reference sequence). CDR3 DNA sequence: TGTGCCAGCAGGGGGGGTCCCGCTGAAGCTTTCTTT. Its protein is CASRGGPAEAFF.

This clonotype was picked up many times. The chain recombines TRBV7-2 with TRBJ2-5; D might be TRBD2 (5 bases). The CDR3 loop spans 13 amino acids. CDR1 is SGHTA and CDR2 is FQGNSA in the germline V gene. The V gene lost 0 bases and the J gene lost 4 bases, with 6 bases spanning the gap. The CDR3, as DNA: TGTGCCAGCAGCTTAGCGGGAGCAGAGACCCAGTACTTC. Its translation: CASSLAGAETQYF.

CDR3 region: CASSLMGGNTDTQYF. CDR3 in DNA: TGTGCCAGCAGCTTAATGGGCGGGAACACAGATACGCAGTATTTT. The chain has TRBV7-3 and TRBJ2-3; D possibly corresponds to TRBD2 (6 bases). CDR3 length: 15 residues. V was shortened by 1 base and J by 2 bases, with 10 bases between the two germline ends. From germline, CDR1 is SGHTA and CDR2 FQGTGA.

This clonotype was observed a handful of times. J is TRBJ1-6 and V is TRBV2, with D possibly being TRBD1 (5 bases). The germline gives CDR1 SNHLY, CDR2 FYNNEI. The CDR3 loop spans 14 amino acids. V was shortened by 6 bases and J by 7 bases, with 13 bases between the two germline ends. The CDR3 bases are TGTGCCAGCAGCGGGCCGGGACGGAATTCACCCCTCCACTTT. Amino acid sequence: CASSGPGRNSPLHF.

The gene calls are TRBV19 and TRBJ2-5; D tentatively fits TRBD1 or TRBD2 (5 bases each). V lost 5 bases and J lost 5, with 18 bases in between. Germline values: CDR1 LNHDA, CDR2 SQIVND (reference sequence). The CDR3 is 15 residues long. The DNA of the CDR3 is TGTGCCAGTAGTCCAGATGGGACGGTCAGGGAGACCCAGTACTTC. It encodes CASSPDGTVRETQYF.

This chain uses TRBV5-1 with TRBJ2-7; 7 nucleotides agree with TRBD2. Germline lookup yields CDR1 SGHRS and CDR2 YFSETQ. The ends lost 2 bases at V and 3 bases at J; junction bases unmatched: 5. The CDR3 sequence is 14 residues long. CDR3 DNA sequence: TGCGCCAGCAGCTTCAGCGGGGTTGGCTACGAGCAGTACTTC. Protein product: CASSFSGVGYEQYF.

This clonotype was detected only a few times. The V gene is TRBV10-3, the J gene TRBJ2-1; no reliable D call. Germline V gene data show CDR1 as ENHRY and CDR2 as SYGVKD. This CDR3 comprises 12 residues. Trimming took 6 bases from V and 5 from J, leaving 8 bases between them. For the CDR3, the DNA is TGTGCCATCAGCGTCAACAACAATGAGCAGTTCTTC. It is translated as CAISVNNNEQFF.

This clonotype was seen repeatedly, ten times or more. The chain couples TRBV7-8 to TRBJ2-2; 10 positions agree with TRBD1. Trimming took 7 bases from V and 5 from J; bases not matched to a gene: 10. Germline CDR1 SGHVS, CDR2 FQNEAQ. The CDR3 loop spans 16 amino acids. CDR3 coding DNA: TGTGCCAGCATCCACCCGGGACAGGGGTTTACCGGGGAGCTGTTTTTT. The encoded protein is CASIHPGQGFTGELFF. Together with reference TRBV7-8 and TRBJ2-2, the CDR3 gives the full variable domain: GAGVSQSPRYKVAKRGQDVALRCDPISGHVSLFWYQQALGQGPEFLTYFQNEAQLDKSGLPSDRFFAERPEGSVSTLKIQRTQQEDSAVYLCASIHPGQGFTGELFFGEGSRLTVL.